One and the same sample provided the 3 T cell receptor beta chains below, sequenced in a study of shared clonotypes between healthy human individuals (dated by TCRdb to about 2020). Library prep was done by the immunoSEQ multiplex PCR assay. The table comes from immuneACCESS by way of TCRdb, which keeps in-frame sequences with V and J called. Part of the clones is missing from these tables; in studies checked, under half for an unresolved V gene and the rest for unknown reasons. The table for this sample lists approximately 2,000,000 clones; over 85% of them were counted only once. The ten top clones hold about 1.7% of the sample. For the CD8 naive samples, CD45RO-negative cells were positively selected for CCR7, yielding a CD45RA+CCR7+ population from which TemRA cells were excluded. Material: naive CD8+ T cells from PBMCs. The cell subset or site label of this sample denotes: CD45RA+CCR7+. The source is a man younger than 30 in good health. Some clones in this sample may be carry-over from other donors' samples.

The V call is TRBV5-1, the J call TRBJ2-5, with 10 positions matching TRBD2. The CDR3 runs 14 residues. J gave up 5 bases and V 2 bases, and 3 bases lay outside the gene matches. Per the germline V gene, CDR1 is SGHRS and CDR2 is YFSETQ. CDR3 coding DNA: TGCGCCAGCAGCTTAGGAGCGGGAGGGGAGACCCAGTACTTC. Its translation is CASSLGAGGETQYF.

The chain uses TRBV7-2 and TRBJ2-1; 8 nucleotides align to TRBD2. There are 16 residues in the CDR3. Germline loops: CDR1 SGHTA, CDR2 FQGNSA. The trim removed 7 bases at V and 0 bases at J, leaving 8 bases unmatched. Here the CDR3 DNA reads TGTGCCAGCACCGCTCGGGGGGGGAGCTCCTACAATGAGCAGTTCTTC. Its translation is CASTARGGSSYNEQFF.

J is TRBJ2-1 and V is TRBV7-8; a possible D gene is TRBD2 (6 bases). The CDR3 spans 18 residues. Germline CDR1 SGHVS, CDR2 FQNEAQ. Trimming took off 5 bases at V and 0 bases at J, with 20 bases between the two ends. The CDR3 coding sequence is TGTGCCAGCAGCACAGGACTTAGCGGAGTGTCCTCCTACAATGAGCAGTTCTTC. This translates into CASSTGLSGVSSYNEQFF.